This TCR beta chain was captured in a study of blood T cell repertoires in COVID-19 (dated by TCRdb to about 2020). About the full investigation: Samples covering the acute and convalescent phases of COVID-19 were provided by collaborators in the United States, Italy and Spain. Samples came from the ongoing ImmuneRACE study (first 160 participants) plus 1,254 subjects from 6 global collaborators. The prospective study material was composed of cDNA or gDNA derived from T cells, B-cell-depleted T cells, or PBMCs. Sample metadata almost always included a de-identified subject ID, COVID-19 status, age in years and sex. A freely available public database, intended as a resource for researchers studying the immune response to SARS-CoV-2, is where the repertoires were released. HLA class I and class II types, where available, came from metadata supplied by the sample provider rather than from assay-based typing. Subjects who had been exposed to COVID-19, were actively infected with it, or had recovered from it provided the deeply sampled blood TCRbeta repertoires that made up the dataset.

The immunoSEQ Assay, a bias-controlled multiplex PCR, was used to amplify TCRbeta CDR3 regions from genomic DNA. The published analysis was carried out like this. The number of nucleated cells in each sample was estimated from the amplification of reference gene primers within the assay. Sequence reads were collapsed and filtered to measure the absolute abundance of every unique TCRbeta CDR3 rearrangement. Productive Simpson clonality was computed per sample as the square root of Simpson's diversity index over productive rearrangements. The clones in this table, taken by TCRdb from immuneACCESS, are in-frame only. Not every clone is retained; where verified, under half of the shortfall comes from an unresolved V gene, and the cause of the rest is unknown. Clone size and the V and J calls come from that table; the DNA yielded D and trimming. The sample table records 200,000 to 250,000 clones; around 82% of these occur just once. The ten top clones hold under 3% of the sample.

Collaborating institutions collected whole blood in K2EDTA tubes following their own protocols. For TCRbeta analysis, collaborator samples were shipped as frozen whole blood, as isolated PBMCs, or as DNA extracted from either sample type. General findings and caveats noted by the study authors: The amount of clinical and demographic metadata varied by source and participant and was provided uncurated.

Via the germline V gene, CDR1 is MNHEY and CDR2 SVGAGI. The cysteine opens and the phenylalanine closes a CDR3 of 15 amino acids. Just CDR3 DNA is preserved here, 45 bases in frame from base 1. Unmatched junction bases come to 5, with V trimmed by 6 bases and J by 7 bases. For this clone: No antigen is known for it. The input lacks base qualities; no much larger clone sits a single base away.

The clonotype was recovered from a man over 45 with active or convalescent COVID-19. The receptor chain draws on TRBV6-5 and TRBJ2-1, with 14 bases matching TRBD2. The sequenced material came from peripheral blood. The sequenced DNA: TGTGCCAGCAGCAGACTAGCGGGGGGGCTTAATGAGCAGTTCTTC. The translation is CASSRLAGGLNEQFF.